The clone carrying this T cell receptor beta chain has a single count. Original methodology: Amplification of reference gene primers provided the estimated nucleated cell counts. Assay: immunoSEQ multiplex PCR; the TCRdb copy retains only in-frame clones and omits some. For V, J and clone size, that table is used; D and trimming come from the DNA. The repertoire holds 270,000 or so clones, with approximately 90% as singletons. This entry belongs to a study of blood T cell repertoires in COVID-19. Study-wide background: From T cells, B-cell-depleted T cells, or PBMCs came the material, which was cDNA or gDNA.

The V segment lost 6 bases and the J segment 3 bases; nucleotides outside the gene matches: 9. Germline V gene sequence: CDR1 ENHRY, CDR2 SYGVKD. This CDR3 is 17 amino acids long. This sequence joins TRBV10-3 and TRBJ1-4; 11 nucleotides line up with TRBD1. Specimen: PBMCs or T cells enriched from blood (not recorded which). The receptor was derived from a young woman with acute COVID-19. The CDR3 DNA reads as TGTGCCATCAGCCCGGGACAGGGGGGGATAGCTAATGAAAAACTGTTTTTT. Its translation is CAISPGQGGIANEKLFF.